The T cell receptor beta chain under discussion was sequenced for a study of Graves' ophthalmopathy and Graves' hyperthyroidism. For repertoire sequencing, the TCR beta CDR3 regions were amplified from RNA transcripts. Scientists carried out first-round RT-PCR using HTBI primers and then a second-round multiplex PCR. TCRdb reprocessed the multiplex PCR reads with MiXCR, giving one entry per CDR3 protein. The table lists approximately 700,000 distinct CDR3 sequences, approximately 39% of them singletons. The length of the CDR3 is 13 residues. Germline lookup yields CDR1 MNHNY and CDR2 SVGAGI (reference sequence). Trimming cost V 2 bases and J 4 bases, with 8 bases left between them.

This TCR was recovered from an adult man with Graves' ophthalmopathy. This chain uses TRBV6-6 with TRBJ1-2; D remains ambiguous. The source material was peripheral blood. In DNA form, the CDR3 reads TGTGCCAGCAGTTACACAGAAGTCTATGGCTACACCTTC. It encodes CASSYTEVYGYTF.